This is a list of T cell receptor beta chains from one sample in a study of T cell repertoires in cytomegalovirus infection. These TCRs' antigens remain unknown. MiXCR, applied by TCRdb to the reads, yields one record per CDR3 protein. The data hold roughly 570,000 distinct CDR3 sequences, with 40% observed a single time. The starting material was cultured PBMCs, obtained from culture after CMV antigen stimulation. The source of these receptors is a human donor in good health (CMV status not recorded). Some clones in this sample may be carry-over from other donors' samples. CDR3s include the opening cysteine and the closing phenylalanine or tryptophan. The order of the fields is D gene, clone size, V gene, J gene, CDR3 protein, CDR3 DNA. D genes are given only for firm matches. Clone size appears in some rows only: once, few, many, or a class for an expanded clone.

D: -; size: -; V: TRBV6-1; J: TRBJ1-5; CDR3: CASSEARGGRYSNQPQHF; DNA: TGTGCCAGCAGTGAAGCGAGGGGGGGGAGATATAGCAATCAGCCCCAGCATTTT
D: -; size: few; V: TRBV4-2; J: TRBJ1-3; CDR3: CASSQYERSGSGNTIYF; DNA: TGTGCCAGCAGCCAATATGAACGGTCAGGCTCTGGAAACACCATATATTTT
D: -; size: -; V: TRBV2; J: TRBJ2-5; CDR3: CASMEKETQYF; DNA: TGTGCCAGCATGGAGAAAGAGACCCAGTACTTC
D: -; size: -; V: TRBV7-9; J: TRBJ2-1; CDR3: CASSLVALGASNEQFF; DNA: TGTGCCAGCAGCTTAGTGGCCCTCGGCGCTAGCAATGAGCAGTTCTTC
D: -; size: -; V: TRBV11-1; J: TRBJ2-7; CDR3: CASSLVPGWHGSYEQYF; DNA: TGTGCCAGCAGCTTAGTCCCGGGGTGGCACGGATCCTACGAGCAGTACTTC
D: -; size: many; V: TRBV7-2; J: TRBJ1-3; CDR3: CASSGVFGNTIYF; DNA: TGTGCCAGCAGTGGGGTTTTCGGAAACACCATATATTTT
D: -; size: -; V: TRBV19; J: TRBJ2-7; CDR3: CASSPGPARDSEQYF; DNA: TGTGCCAGTAGTCCAGGACCAGCCCGGGACTCGGAGCAGTACTTC
D: -; size: -; V: TRBV12-3/TRBV12-4; J: TRBJ2-5; CDR3: CASSDQWETQYF; DNA: TGTGCCAGCAGCGACCAATGGGAGACCCAGTACTTC
D: -; size: few; V: TRBV7-2; J: TRBJ1-1; CDR3: CASSLAGTSNTEAFF; DNA: TGTGCCAGCAGCTTAGCCGGGACCTCGAACACTGAAGCTTTCTTT
D: TRBD1; size: -; V: TRBV15; J: TRBJ1-4; CDR3: CATSRTGGSGEKLFF; DNA: TGTGCCACCAGCAGGACAGGGGGCAGCGGTGAAAAACTGTTTTTT
D: -; size: -; V: TRBV7-6; J: TRBJ2-7; CDR3: CASSLGAGTAGSHEQYF; DNA: TGTGCCAGCAGCTTAGGCGCCGGGACTGCCGGATCTCACGAGCAGTACTTC
D: TRBD2; size: -; V: TRBV7-4; J: TRBJ2-7; CDR3: CASSFSPTSGSYEQYF; DNA: TGTGCCAGCAGTTTCAGCCCGACTAGCGGGAGCTACGAGCAGTACTTC
D: -; size: -; V: TRBV18; J: TRBJ1-5; CDR3: CASSPPNQGMGSWPQHF; DNA: TGTGCCAGCTCACCCCCCAATCAAGGGATGGGTTCATGGCCCCAGCATTTT
D: -; size: once; V: TRBV7-6; J: TRBJ1-2; CDR3: CASSSTAPGNYGYTF; DNA: TGTGCCAGCAGCTCTACTGCCCCGGGAAACTATGGCTACACCTTC
D: TRBD1; size: few; V: TRBV4-1; J: TRBJ2-7; CDR3: CASSLRDRGSLQSYEQYF; DNA: TGCGCCAGCAGCCTCCGGGACAGGGGGTCTCTTCAATCTTACGAGCAGTACTTC
D: TRBD2; size: -; V: TRBV6-6; J: TRBJ2-3; CDR3: CASSGIASGGAQYF; DNA: TGTGCCAGCAGCGGTATCGCTAGCGGTGGTGCGCAGTATTTT
D: -; size: -; V: TRBV7-9; J: TRBJ1-1; CDR3: CASRDRYTEAFF; DNA: TGTGCCAGCAGGGATCGGTACACTGAAGCTTTCTTT
D: -; size: -; V: TRBV19; J: TRBJ2-1; CDR3: CASSIGGYEQFF; DNA: TGTGCCAGTAGTATAGGGGGCTATGAGCAGTTCTTC
D: -; size: -; V: TRBV7-2; J: TRBJ2-2; CDR3: CASRGRGTNTGELFF; DNA: TGTGCCAGCAGGGGTAGGGGCACTAACACCGGGGAGCTGTTTTTT
D: -; size: few; V: TRBV6-8; J: TRBJ2-3; CDR3: CANRWGHDTDTQYF; DNA: TGTGCCAACCGGTGGGGACATGACACAGATACGCAGTATTTT
D: -; size: -; V: TRBV28; J: TRBJ1-1; CDR3: CASSDATEAFF; DNA: TGTGCCAGCTCGGACGCTACTGAAGCTTTCTTT
D: -; size: few; V: TRBV24-1; J: TRBJ2-1; CDR3: CATSEPTLSEQFF; DNA: TGTGCCACCAGTGAGCCTACGTTGAGTGAGCAGTTCTTC
D: -; size: few; V: TRBV2; J: TRBJ1-2; CDR3: CASSARTGIYGYTF; DNA: TGTGCCAGCAGTGCTAGAACAGGGATCTATGGCTACACCTTC
D: -; size: -; V: TRBV11-2; J: TRBJ2-5; CDR3: CASSSIRQTQETQYF; DNA: TGTGCCAGCAGCTCTATTCGACAGACCCAAGAGACCCAGTACTTC
D: -; size: -; V: TRBV20-1; J: TRBJ1-4; CDR3: CSARDLGEKLFF; DNA: TGCAGTGCTAGAGATCTCGGGGAAAAACTGTTTTTT
D: TRBD1; size: -; V: TRBV12-3/TRBV12-4; J: TRBJ1-1; CDR3: CASRRQGSEAFF; DNA: TGTGCCAGCAGACGACAGGGCTCTGAAGCTTTCTTT
D: -; size: few; V: TRBV7-8; J: TRBJ2-3; CDR3: CASSGVTRGSTDTQYF; DNA: TGTGCCAGCAGCGGGGTTACACGGGGGAGCACAGATACGCAGTATTTT
D: -; size: few; V: TRBV7-8; J: TRBJ2-2; CDR3: CASSLYRVDTLGTGELFF; DNA: TGTGCCAGCAGCTTATACAGGGTCGATACCCTGGGCACCGGGGAGCTGTTTTTT
D: TRBD1; size: -; V: TRBV12-3/TRBV12-4; J: TRBJ1-2; CDR3: CASSPPGQADGYTF; DNA: TGTGCCAGCAGTCCCCCTGGACAGGCGGATGGCTACACCTTC